This entry describes one T cell receptor (beta chain). After removal of 5 bases from V and 4 bases from J, the junction contained 6 bases not matched to a gene. The V gene's germline CDR1 is MNHNS and CDR2 SASEGT. This CDR3 is built from 15 residues. This entry comes from a study of cytotoxic CD8 clonotypes in ibrutinib-treated CLL. Background on the study: Investigators reported about 24 partial and 2 complete responses; after median around 68 months, around 15 patients remained remitted and around twelve progressed. On average, each sample had hundreds of thousands of productive templates and around 100,000 productive rearrangements.

TCRdb keeps only in-frame clones here, not all; method: immunoSEQ multiplex PCR. This repertoire shows roughly 220,000 clones, nearly 80% found once; its top ten account for over 10%. The clonotype originates from a human donor with chronic lymphocytic leukemia. The chain links TRBV6-1 to TRBJ1-5; TRBD1 matches 9 bases. The specimen was PBMCs, collected after 12 months of ibrutinib treatment. CDR3 DNA: TGTGCCAGCAGTACAGACAGGGGGTTTAATCAGCCCCAGCATTTT. Its protein is CASSTDRGFNQPQHF.